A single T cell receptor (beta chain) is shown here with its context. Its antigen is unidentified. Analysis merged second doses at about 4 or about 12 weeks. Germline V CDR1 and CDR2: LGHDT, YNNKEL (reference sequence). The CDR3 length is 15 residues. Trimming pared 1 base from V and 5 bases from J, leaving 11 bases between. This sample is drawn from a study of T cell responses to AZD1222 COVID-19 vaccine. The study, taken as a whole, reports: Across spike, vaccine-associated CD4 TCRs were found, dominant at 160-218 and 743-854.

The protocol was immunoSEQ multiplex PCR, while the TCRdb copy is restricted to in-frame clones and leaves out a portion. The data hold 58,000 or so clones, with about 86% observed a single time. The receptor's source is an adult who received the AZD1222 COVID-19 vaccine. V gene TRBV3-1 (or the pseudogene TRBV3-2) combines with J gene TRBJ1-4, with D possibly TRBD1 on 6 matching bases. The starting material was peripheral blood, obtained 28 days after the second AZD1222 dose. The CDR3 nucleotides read TGTGCCAGCAGCCAAGCACAGGGCCGGAATGAAAAACTGTTTTTT. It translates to CASSQAQGRNEKLFF.